Detailed here is one T cell receptor beta chain. A second PCR, run for about 7 to 11 cycles, used a sample-barcoded 5' primer plus a J-beta primer mix. In TCRdb, the 5' RACE reads were re-called with MiXCR into one record per CDR3 protein. The sample lists over 500,000 distinct CDR3 sequences; 45% to 60% were seen once. This specimen comes from a study of blood T cells in healthy people across ages. The V gene's germline CDR1 is KGHDR and CDR2 SFDVKD. The CDR3 is 11 residues long. V gave up 2 bases and J gave up 13 bases; unmatched junction bases: 2. The sequenced sample was blood. The rearrangement links TRBV24-1 to TRBJ2-5, with 8 bases aligning to TRBD1. The TCR sequence derives from a woman over 75 in good health. CDR3 in DNA: TGTGCCACCAGTGATTGGACAGGGATGTACTTC. It encodes CATSDWTGMYF.